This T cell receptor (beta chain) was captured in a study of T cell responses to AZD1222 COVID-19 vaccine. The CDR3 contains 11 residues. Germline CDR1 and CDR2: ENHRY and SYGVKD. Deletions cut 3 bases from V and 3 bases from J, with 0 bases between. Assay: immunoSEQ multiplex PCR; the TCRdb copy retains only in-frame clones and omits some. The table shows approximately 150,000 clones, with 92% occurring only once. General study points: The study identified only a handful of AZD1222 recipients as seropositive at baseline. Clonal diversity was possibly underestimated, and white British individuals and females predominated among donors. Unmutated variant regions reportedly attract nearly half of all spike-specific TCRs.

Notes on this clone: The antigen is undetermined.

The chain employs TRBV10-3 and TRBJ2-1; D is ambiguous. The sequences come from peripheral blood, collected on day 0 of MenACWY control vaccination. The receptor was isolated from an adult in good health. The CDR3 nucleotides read TGTGCCATCAGTGACTACAATGAGCAGTTCTTC. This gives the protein CAISDYNEQFF.